These 2 T cell receptor beta chains were all obtained from the same sample, sequenced in a study of CD8 T cells in Susac syndrome. Random hexamers served to reverse transcribe roughly 0.5 to 1 ug RNA. From the immunoSEQ multiplex PCR reads, TCRdb called clonotypes with MiXCR, one entry per CDR3 protein. Here the sample spans roughly 130,000 distinct CDR3 sequences, 85% to 95% being singletons. Input material: CD4+ T cells from PBMCs. The receptor set was obtained from a human donor with multiple sclerosis.

The chain links TRBV29-1 to TRBJ1-5, with 8 nucleotides matching TRBD1. CDR3 length equals 14 residues. The V gene's germline CDR1 is SQVTM and CDR2 ANQGSEA. Germline trimming cut 7 bases from V and 3 bases from J; bases unmatched to any gene: 8. The CDR3 sequence is CSATTGAINQPQHF. In DNA form, the CDR3 reads TGCAGCGCGACGACAGGGGCAATCAATCAGCCCCAGCATTTT. Variable domain in full (rest from reference TRBV29-1 and TRBJ1-5): SAVISQKPSRDICQRGTSLTIQCQVDSQVTMMFWYRQQPGQSLTLIATANQGSEATYESGFVIDKFPISRPNLTFSTLTVSNMSPEDSSIYLCSATTGAINQPQHFGDGTRLSIL.

This sequence joins TRBV7-2 and TRBJ1-1, with 7 bases fitting TRBD1. V lost 0 bases, J lost 9 bases, and 7 bases stayed unmatched. Looked up from germline, CDR1 is SGHTA and CDR2 is FQGNSA. The CDR3 loop spans 14 amino acids. CDR3 coding DNA: TGTGCCAGCAGCTTAGCGGGGGCAGGGGGGAAAGCTTTCTTT. Translation: CASSLAGAGGKAFF.